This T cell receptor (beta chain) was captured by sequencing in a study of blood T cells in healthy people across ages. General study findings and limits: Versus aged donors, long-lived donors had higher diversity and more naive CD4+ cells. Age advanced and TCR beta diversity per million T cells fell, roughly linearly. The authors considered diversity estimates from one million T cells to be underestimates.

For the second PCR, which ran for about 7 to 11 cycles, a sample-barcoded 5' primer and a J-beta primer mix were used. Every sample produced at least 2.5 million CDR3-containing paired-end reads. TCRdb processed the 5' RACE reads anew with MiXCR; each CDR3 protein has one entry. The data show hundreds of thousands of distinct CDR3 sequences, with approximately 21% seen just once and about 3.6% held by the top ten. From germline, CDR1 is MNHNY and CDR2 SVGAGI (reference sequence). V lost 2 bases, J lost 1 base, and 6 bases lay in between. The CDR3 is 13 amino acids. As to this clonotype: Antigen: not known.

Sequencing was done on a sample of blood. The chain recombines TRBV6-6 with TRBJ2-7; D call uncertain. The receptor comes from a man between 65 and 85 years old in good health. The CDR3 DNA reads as TGTGCCAGCAGTTACGGAATTTCCTACGAGCAGTACTTC. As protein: CASSYGISYEQYF.